Listed below are T cell receptor beta chains from one sample, sequenced in a study of blood T cell repertoires in COVID-19. Data came from immunoSEQ multiplex PCR; TCRdb stores just in-frame clones and leaves some out. The repertoire holds 200,000 to 300,000 clones, around 82% seen once, with approximately 4.5% in the top ten. Source material: peripheral blood. These receptors were taken from a woman aged 70-85 years with acute or convalescent COVID-19. Each CDR3 is given with its conserved first and last residue. A D gene is named only where the DNA matches it firmly. Clone size appears in some rows only: once, few, many, or a class for an expanded clone.

D gene,clone size,V gene,J gene,CDR3 protein,CDR3 DNA
TRBD1,NA,TRBV7-9,TRBJ2-7,CASSFRTGGSYEQYF,TGTGCCAGCAGCTTTCGGACAGGGGGCTCCTACGAGCAGTACTTC
NA,NA,TRBV4-2,TRBJ2-5,CASSQDWAGDVETQYF,TGTGCCAGCAGCCAAGATTGGGCAGGGGATGTGGAGACCCAGTACTTC
NA,NA,TRBV19,TRBJ2-2,CASSNGEMNTGELFF,TGTGCCAGTAGTAATGGGGAGATGAACACCGGGGAGCTGTTTTTT
TRBD1,NA,TRBV30,TRBJ1-2,CACSGTGGRGGYTF,TGTGCCTGCAGTGGTACAGGGGGGAGAGGTGGCTACACCTTC
NA,NA,TRBV3-1/TRBV3-2,TRBJ1-4,CASSQQKLFF,TGTGCCAGCAGCCAACAGAAACTGTTTTTT
NA,NA,TRBV3-1/TRBV3-2,TRBJ1-2,CASSQARTNYGYTF,TGTGCCAGCAGCCAAGCCAGGACTAACTATGGCTACACCTTC
NA,NA,TRBV5-4,TRBJ1-1,CASSLGQRGTEAFF,TGTGCCAGCAGCTTGGGTCAGCGGGGCACTGAAGCTTTCTTT
NA,NA,TRBV5-1,TRBJ2-7,CASSVSRGSYEQYF,TGCGCCAGCAGCGTCAGCAGGGGTTCCTACGAGCAGTACTTC
TRBD1,NA,TRBV11-2,TRBJ1-5,CASSLLTGNQPQHF,TGTGCCAGCAGCCTTTTGACAGGGAATCAGCCCCAGCATTTT
NA,NA,TRBV6-1,TRBJ1-5,CASSEALRVGGQPQHF,TGTGCCAGCAGTGAAGCGCTTCGGGTCGGGGGTCAGCCCCAGCATTTT
TRBD1,NA,TRBV6-5,TRBJ2-7,CASRRTGSSYEQYF,TGTGCCAGCAGGAGGACAGGGAGCTCCTACGAGCAGTACTTC
NA,NA,TRBV11-2,TRBJ2-7,CASGRESYEQYF,TGTGCCAGCGGCAGGGAATCCTACGAGCAGTACTTC
NA,NA,TRBV4-3,TRBJ1-5,CASSHPVSSNQPQHF,TGCGCCAGCAGCCACCCGGTCTCTAGCAATCAGCCCCAGCATTTT
TRBD1,NA,TRBV5-6,TRBJ1-1,CASSRTGLNTEAFF,TGTGCCAGCAGCCGGACAGGGCTGAACACTGAAGCTTTCTTT
NA,NA,TRBV9,TRBJ1-3,CASSPPTPGNTIYF,TGTGCCAGCAGCCCTCCGACTCCTGGAAACACCATATATTTT
TRBD1,NA,TRBV3-1/TRBV3-2,TRBJ1-3,CASSQGGQDPGPVRGNTIYF,TGTGCCAGCAGCCAGGGGGGACAGGATCCTGGTCCGGTGCGTGGAAACACCATATATTTT
NA,NA,TRBV7-2,TRBJ2-3,CASSSTRSGSLGTDTQYF,TGTGCCAGCAGCTCCACACGTTCGGGATCCCTCGGCACAGATACGCAGTATTTT
NA,NA,TRBV28,TRBJ1-4,CASSLSGGGEKLFF,TGTGCCAGCAGTTTATCTGGGGGAGGTGAAAAACTGTTTTTT
NA,NA,TRBV4-1,TRBJ1-2,CASSQQLTLQDYYGYTF,TGCGCCAGCAGCCAACAACTGACGTTGCAGGACTACTATGGCTACACCTTC
NA,NA,TRBV6-6,TRBJ2-7,CASSFGNYEQYF,TGTGCCAGCAGTTTCGGGAACTACGAGCAGTACTTC
NA,NA,TRBV11-2,TRBJ2-7,CASSGSYEQYF,TGTGCCAGCAGCGGCAGCTACGAGCAGTACTTC
TRBD1,NA,TRBV6-6,TRBJ2-3,CASSPRTGVSTDTQYF,TGTGCCAGCAGTCCCCGGACAGGGGTTAGCACAGATACGCAGTATTTT
NA,once,TRBV12-3/TRBV12-4,TRBJ1-1,CASSLAGRDLFF,TGTGCCAGCAGTTTAGCTGGACGGGATCTCTTCTTT
TRBD2,NA,TRBV14,TRBJ2-7,CASSRFALAGNSYEQYF,TGTGCCAGCAGCCGATTCGCCCTAGCGGGGAACTCCTACGAGCAGTACTTC
NA,NA,TRBV6-1,TRBJ1-6,CASSGPGGSYNSPLHF,TGTGCCAGCAGTGGCCCGGGGGGCTCCTATAATTCACCCCTCCACTTT
TRBD1,once,TRBV6-5,TRBJ2-7,CASSFTGVYEQYF,TGTGCCAGCAGTTTCACAGGGGTCTACGAGCAGTACTTC
NA,NA,TRBV20-1,TRBJ2-7,CSATTGYEQYF,TGCAGTGCTACGACAGGTTACGAGCAGTACTTC
NA,NA,TRBV6-1,TRBJ2-7,CASSEAPTYTYEQYF,TGTGCCAGCAGTGAAGCTCCAACTTATACCTACGAGCAGTACTTC
NA,NA,TRBV7-9,TRBJ2-7,CASSHGQSSYEQYF,TGTGCCAGCAGCCACGGACAGAGCTCCTACGAGCAGTACTTC
NA,NA,TRBV20-1,TRBJ1-2,CSGGGNYGYTF,TGCAGTGGCGGGGGAAACTATGGCTACACCTTC
TRBD1,few,TRBV20-1,TRBJ2-7,CSASSRGHYEQYF,TGCAGTGCTAGTAGCAGGGGGCACTACGAGCAGTACTTC
TRBD1,NA,TRBV6-2/TRBV6-3,TRBJ2-3,CASSYSMDRGQTDTQYF,TGTGCCAGCAGTTACTCAATGGACAGGGGGCAAACAGATACGCAGTATTTT
NA,NA,TRBV29-1,TRBJ1-5,CSVRIDGDQPQHF,TGCAGCGTTCGTATTGACGGGGATCAGCCCCAGCATTTT
NA,NA,TRBV3-1/TRBV3-2,TRBJ1-1,CASSQDRRGVPEAFF,TGTGCCAGCAGCCAAGATCGGCGCGGAGTCCCTGAAGCTTTCTTT
NA,NA,TRBV18,TRBJ2-7,CASSPRSRQSSYEQYF,TGTGCCAGCTCACCACGATCCAGGCAGAGCTCCTACGAGCAGTACTTC
NA,NA,TRBV27,TRBJ1-1,CASSRSGPMEAFF,TGTGCCAGCAGCCGTAGTGGCCCTATGGAGGCTTTCTTT
NA,NA,TRBV28,TRBJ1-3,CASRPEGISGNTIYF,TGTGCCAGCAGGCCGGAGGGCATCTCTGGAAACACCATATATTTT
NA,many,TRBV11-2,TRBJ2-7,CASSLGVRGYEQYF,TGTGCCAGCAGCTTAGGCGTCAGGGGCTACGAGCAGTACTTC
NA,few,TRBV3-1/TRBV3-2,TRBJ2-2,CASSQGGTGRNTGELFF,TGTGCCAGCAGCCAAGGAGGAACAGGGCGGAACACCGGGGAGCTGTTTTTT
NA,NA,TRBV12-3/TRBV12-4,TRBJ2-7,CASSLTRYEQYF,TGTGCCAGCAGTTTAACCAGGTACGAGCAGTACTTC
NA,NA,TRBV7-9,TRBJ2-7,CASSRDSVGEQYF,TGTGCCAGCAGCCGGGACTCAGTGGGGGAGCAGTACTTC
NA,NA,TRBV10-1,TRBJ1-5,CASSGGGQRNQPQHF,TGCGCCAGCAGTGGAGGAGGGCAGCGCAATCAGCCCCAGCATTTT
TRBD1,NA,TRBV19,TRBJ1-1,CASKDRVVGAEAFF,TGTGCCAGTAAGGACAGGGTCGTAGGTGCTGAAGCTTTCTTT
NA,NA,TRBV11-2,TRBJ1-6,CASSSTPTPPVHF,TGTGCCAGCAGTTCAACCCCTACCCCACCTGTCCACTTT
NA,few,TRBV21-1,TRBJ1-6,CASGQGGSPLHF,TGTGCCAGTGGACAGGGTGGCTCACCCCTCCACTTT
TRBD1,NA,TRBV2,TRBJ1-6,CASSGSRGYSPLHF,TGTGCCAGCAGTGGCAGCAGGGGGTATTCACCCCTCCACTTT
NA,NA,TRBV6-2/TRBV6-3,TRBJ2-4,CASSYSGVGIQYF,TGTGCCAGCAGTTACTCGGGAGTAGGCATTCAGTACTTC
NA,NA,TRBV7-2,TRBJ2-3,CASSLGPGDTQYF,TGTGCCAGCAGCTTAGGGCCTGGAGATACGCAGTATTTT
NA,NA,TRBV1,TRBJ2-7,CTSSQDGQRVTYEQYF,TGCACCAGCAGCCAAGACGGCCAGCGGGTTACCTACGAGCAGTACTTC
NA,NA,TRBV6-2/TRBV6-3,TRBJ1-5,CASSAGGQINQPQHF,TGTGCCAGCAGTGCGGGCGGGCAGATAAATCAGCCCCAGCATTTT
TRBD1,NA,TRBV4-2,TRBJ2-4,CASSQGQGGKNIQYF,TGTGCCAGCAGCCAGGGACAGGGGGGCAAAAACATTCAGTACTTC
TRBD2,NA,TRBV11-2,TRBJ2-1,CASSTGLAGYNEQFF,TGTGCCAGCAGCACGGGACTAGCGGGATACAATGAGCAGTTCTTC
NA,many,TRBV7-8,TRBJ2-3,CASSLLASGTDTQYF,TGTGCCAGCAGCTTATTGGCTAGCGGCACAGATACGCAGTATTTT
NA,NA,TRBV6-2/TRBV6-3,TRBJ2-7,CASSYGSGYEQYF,TGTGCCAGCAGTTACGGTTCGGGCTACGAGCAGTACTTC
NA,NA,TRBV28,TRBJ1-1,CASSLAPGWAEAFF,TGTGCCAGCAGTTTAGCCCCGGGGTGGGCTGAAGCTTTCTTT